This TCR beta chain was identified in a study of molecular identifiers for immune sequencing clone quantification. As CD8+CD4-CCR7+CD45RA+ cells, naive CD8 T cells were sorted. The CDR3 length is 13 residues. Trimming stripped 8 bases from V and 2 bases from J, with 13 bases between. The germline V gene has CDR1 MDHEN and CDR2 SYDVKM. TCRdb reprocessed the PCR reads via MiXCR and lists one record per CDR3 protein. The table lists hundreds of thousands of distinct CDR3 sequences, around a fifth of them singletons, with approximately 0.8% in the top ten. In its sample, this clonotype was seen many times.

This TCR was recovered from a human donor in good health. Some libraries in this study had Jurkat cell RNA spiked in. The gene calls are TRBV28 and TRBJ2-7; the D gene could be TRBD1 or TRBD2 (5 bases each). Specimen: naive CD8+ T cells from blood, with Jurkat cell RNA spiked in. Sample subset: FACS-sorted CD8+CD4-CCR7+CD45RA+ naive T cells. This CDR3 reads CASSGRMTYEQYF. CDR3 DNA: TGTGCCAGCTCGGGGCGGATGACCTACGAGCAGTACTTC.